This T cell receptor beta chain is from a study of vaccination effects on CD4 cells after COVID-19. The study, taken as a whole, reports: Only a single clone (1 of 255 vaccine-induced clones in healthy vaccinees) cross-reacted with common cold coronaviruses. Sampling in the study covered few convalescent patients and included no early post-infection timepoints.

Of note for this clone: Its matching antigen is unknown.

The V end was cut by 0 bases, the J end by 4 bases, with 10 bases between. There are 15 residues in the CDR3. Germline CDR1 reads MNHEY; CDR2 reads SVGEGT. Here immunoSEQ multiplex PCR was the method, and the copy in TCRdb shows in-frame clones only, minus some. The table records about 66,000 clones, approximately 80% of them present only once. Following 10 days of culture, CD4+ T cells were isolated. All participants had two doses of either the BNT162b2 or mRNA-1273 vaccine. The sample in question was CD4+ T cells from PBMCs cultured without peptide, obtained after COVID-19 vaccination. V gene TRBV6-2 or TRBV6-3 combines with J gene TRBJ2-1; D call uncertain. This TCR was sampled from a human donor who received a COVID-19 vaccine. CDR3 in DNA: TGTGCCAGCAGTTACTCGAAGGCCGGGTACAATGAGCAGTTCTTC. Translated, it gives CASSYSKAGYNEQFF.